A selection of T cell receptor beta chains follows, all from one sample in a study of T cell repertoires in ileal Crohn's disease. The repertoire was sequenced with immunoSEQ multiplex PCR; TCRdb's copy has only in-frame clones and lacks some. The sample yields about 11,000 clones, 55% to 80% seen once. The sample was ileal tissue. All receptors derive from an adult with Crohn's disease. Each CDR3 is given with its conserved first and last residue. The D gene is left open where the match is weak. Not all rows give a size; the values are once, few, many and, for expanded clones, a class.

NA	NA	TRBV25-1	TRBJ2-1	TGTGCCAGCTCCGTGGCAGGCTCCTACAATGAGCAGTTCTTC	CASSVAGSYNEQFF
NA	TRBD1	TRBV6-5	TRBJ1-2	TGTGCCAGCAGTTACCCCCCTGGACAGGGGGATGGCTACACCTTC	CASSYPPGQGDGYTF
NA	TRBD1	TRBV7-2	TRBJ1-1	TGTGCCAGCAGCTCTACTCCCGGGACAGGGGCCAAGAACACTGAAGCTTTCTTT	CASSSTPGTGAKNTEAFF
NA	TRBD2	TRBV4-1	TRBJ2-7	TGCGCCAGCAGCCCGCCGGCGGGAGCCGTCGAGCAGTACTTC	CASSPPAGAVEQYF
NA	NA	TRBV4-3	TRBJ1-1	TGCGCCAGCAGCCTACAAAGGGGCACTGAAGCTTTCTTT	CASSLQRGTEAFF
NA	TRBD2	TRBV30	TRBJ2-3	TGTGCCTGGAGTGGCGGGAGGGCCTCGGTCAAAGATACGCAGTATTTT	CAWSGGRASVKDTQYF
few	NA	TRBV20-1	TRBJ1-1	TGCAGTGCGACAGTAAACACTGAAGCTTTCTTT	CSATVNTEAFF
NA	TRBD1	TRBV6-4	TRBJ2-1	TGTGCCAGCAGTGACACAGGGGATTACAATGAGCAGTTCTTC	CASSDTGDYNEQFF
few	TRBD2	TRBV19	TRBJ2-3	TGTGCCAGTAGTATATCGGGACTAGCGGGAGCTGCAGATACGCAGTATTTT	CASSISGLAGAADTQYF
NA	TRBD1	TRBV29-1	TRBJ2-5	TGCAGCTCTACAGGGGACCTCCAAGAGACCCAGTACTTC	CSSTGDLQETQYF
NA	TRBD1	TRBV28	TRBJ2-7	TGTGCCAGCAGTCCCGGGACAGGTACTTCCTACGAGCAGTACTTC	CASSPGTGTSYEQYF
NA	NA	TRBV7-2	TRBJ2-5	TGTGCCAGCAGCTTAGAAGGGGTAGCGGAAGAGACCCAGTACTTC	CASSLEGVAEETQYF
few	NA	TRBV4-1	TRBJ2-7	TGCGCCAGCAGCCAAGTAGGGGGATCGGGGAACGAGCAGTACTTC	CASSQVGGSGNEQYF
NA	NA	TRBV29-1	TRBJ2-5	TGCAGCGTTGAAGATCTGGTGGCTTCCCAAGAGACCCAGTACTTC	CSVEDLVASQETQYF
NA	TRBD2	TRBV7-9	TRBJ2-7	TGTGCCAGCAGCGTAGCGGGAGGGTCCGGCGAGCAGTACTTC	CASSVAGGSGEQYF